This T cell receptor beta chain was obtained from a study of shared clonotypes between healthy human individuals. Study-wide points: Shared clonotypes across all four donors exceeded non-shared ones in generation probability.

The CDR3 is 16 residues long. Germline CDR1 reads SEHNR; CDR2 reads FQNEAQ (reference sequence). V was pared by 5 bases and J by 0 bases, with 14 bases between. On this clone itself: Its antigen is not known.

It was into CD45RA+ naive and CD45RA-negative memory subsets that the CD4+ cells were split. Original handling: ImmunoSEQ output lacked quality scores and full-length reads, limiting matched filtering. Libraries were prepared by immunoSEQ multiplex PCR; TCRdb keeps only in-frame clonotypes and omits some of them. V, J and clone size are those of that table, while D and trimming were read from the DNA. The table lists a few million clones, approximately 94% of them singletons, with around 0.13% in the top ten. The TCR was taken from a man between 18 and 35 years old in good health. Specimen: naive CD4+ T cells sorted from blood. Subset noted: CD45RA+ positively selected. The chain couples TRBV7-9 to TRBJ1-3; no clear D. CDR3 residues: CASSGPGLVSGNTIYF. In DNA, the CDR3 is TGTGCCAGCAGCGGACCCGGGCTTGTCTCTGGAAACACCATATATTTT.